This TCR beta chain is from a study of cytomegalovirus exposure and HLA in healthy donors (dated by TCRdb to about 2017). Regarding the complete study: An earlier analysis of around 600 of the donors reported 250 to 300 Gb of sequence data and 100 million to 140 million unique TCR beta sequences from roughly 200 million T cells. To study patterns of TCR occurrence, a later analysis re-analyzed previously published TCR beta repertoires from hundreds of donors and added high-resolution HLA genotyping. Of the roughly 390 genotyped donors, 81% fell in the genetic ancestry cluster associated with self-reported Caucasian donors. To decide whether each TCR beta V gene segment behaved as functional or pseudogenic, an earlier analysis of some 600 of the donors relied on high-throughput TCR beta sequencing. Genome-wide SNP genotypes for about three fifths of the roughly 670 donors were used in a later genetic analysis, which treated that subset as a discovery cohort. Several DR-DQ haplotypes were handled as single units for association and clustering, since linkage in the cohort was strong. In addition to the first cohort of approximately 650 subjects, a separate validation cohort of around 110 different subjects was used. Among some 410 genotyped donors of the cohort, an average of roughly 230,000 unique TCR beta nucleotide sequences was sequenced per donor, of which about 19% were non-productive. Every repertoire in the discovery cohort had been generated on one and the same sequencing platform. An early release covering some 640 HLA-typed donors comprised approximately 290 gigabases of sequencing data and roughly 85 million unique TCR sequences. Typing coverage differed by locus: A, B, C, DRB1 and DQB1 were typed in roughly 620-640 donors, DQA1 in 500 to 550, DPA1 in roughly 590, and DPB1 in approximately 450. The study aimed to test whether signatures of past pathogen exposure could be identified by cataloging public T cell receptors. Rather than drawing on any new phenotypic data, the later analysis identified candidate immune exposures from TCR beta sequences and the way those sequences occurred across donors. HLA typing included class I and class II loci at four-digit resolution. The T cell repertoires of 550 to 850 subjects were profiled by immunosequencing and related to cytomegalovirus serostatus. The study combined high-throughput TCR immunosequencing, statistical association of individual TCRs with disease status, and machine learning to predict cytomegalovirus infection status. Donor age, sex, ethnicity and CMV serostatus were collected together with the repertoire data. Broader findings and caveats from the paper: According to a later analysis, TCR association rates differed among HLA loci, with DRB1 alleles showing the most associated TCRs and HLA-C alleles showing the fewest. According to a later genetic analysis, donors in an Asian-associated ancestry cluster had fewer N-insertions in productive TCRs than the approximately 690-donor mean. The cohort was sequenced for TCR beta chains only, and without alpha or paired-chain data the features that could be detected were limited. A later analysis found that HLA-associated TCR beta chains were more clonally expanded and had lower generation probabilities than equally common non-associated chains. A cluster of highly shared sequence variants was judged likely to be a technical artifact of the sequencing pipeline. Across donors, most TCR sequences were observed very rarely, whereas some public TCRs were present in many individuals. A few of the identified cytomegalovirus-associated TCR beta chains were confirmed in vitro to be specific for cytomegalovirus antigens. A total of about 150 TCR beta chains were listed by the study as associated with cytomegalovirus. Over 15 rarely observed V segments, including chromosome 9 orphons, were excluded from the earlier analysis of just under 600 of the donors because counts were too low. A later genetic analysis associated a missense DCLRE1C variant with V-gene and J-gene trimming of TCR beta chains, and an independent cohort replicated the association. Linkage disequilibrium might explain the correlated functional status among segregating V segments, but an unknown experimental factor could not be excluded. In an earlier analysis of 587 of the donors, most TCR beta V segments appeared in productive rearrangements about 90% or about 30% of the time, broadly matching IMGT annotations. The authors suggested that the approach could potentially be generalized to other disease states and immunological phenotypes. Strong co-occurrence of HLA alleles, especially DR and DQ, made assigning TCR associations to individual alleles difficult. A later analysis associated about 18,000 TCR beta sequences with specific HLA alleles at a false discovery rate of 0.05. The only immune exposure information available for the cohort was CMV serostatus. A further reported finding was that TCR beta sequences accurately predicted the HLA-A and HLA-B alleles for most subjects in the first cohort. In a later analysis, several top co-occurrence clusters were reported to appear linked to parvovirus B19, influenza, CMV and Epstein-Barr virus. The 87-base-pair reads could not distinguish some IMGT-functional V segments, including TRBV6-2 and TRBV6-3, so those segments were excluded. Because HLA typing was missing for some donors at each locus, association tests included only the typed subset. Cytomegalovirus status was reported to be diagnosed by the classifier with high specificity and sensitivity in both the original and validation cohorts. Presence/absence analyses assumed roughly uniform sequencing depth across donors, an assumption that may not hold. Most CMV-associated TCR beta chains appeared to be HLA-restricted in a later analysis, and the HLA associations seemed to be driven largely by CMV exposure.

Library creation used the immunoSEQ multiplex PCR assay. A mixture of 60 forward primers for TCR Vbeta segments and 13 reverse primers for TCR Jbeta segments was used in the multiplex PCR. The CDR3 region of rearranged TCR beta genes was amplified from genomic DNA with a multiplex PCR assay. The Illumina HiSeq System was used to sequence the amplified TCR beta libraries as 87-base-pair reads. For the original study's pipeline: In a later analysis, 77 million or so unique TCR beta chains were counted across the roughly 610 repertoires, and about 9.9 million of these chains were shared by at least two donors. To remove PCR and sequencing errors, raw reads were error-corrected and collapsed into unique sequences using a nearest-neighbor algorithm that merged closely related sequences. CDR3 sequences were aligned to IMGT reference sequences to assign V, D and J gene segments. For a sequence to be retained, at least a six-nucleotide match to both a V gene segment and a J gene segment was required. A rearrangement was called productive if the CDR3 had no stop codons and remained in frame with V and J, and every other rearrangement was called non-productive. CDR3 was defined according to IMGT convention as the region running from the second conserved V-encoded cysteine to the conserved J-encoded phenylalanine. Sequences without an unambiguous match to a single V gene segment were excluded from the earlier analysis of 500 to 700 of the donors. In an earlier analysis of approximately 500 of the donors, a V segment was called functional when productive rearrangements were above 56.7%, and segregating when the standard deviation between donors exceeded 5%. To diagnose cytomegalovirus status from the catalog of TCR beta chain sequences, a statistical classification framework was built. In a later analysis, TCR nucleotide sequences were compared against IMGT/GENE-DB human TR gene sequences so that V and J genes could be assigned. A later analysis assigned CDR3 sequences and most-parsimonious VDJ recombination scenarios with the TCRdist pipeline. In a later analysis, each TCR beta chain was defined by its CDR3 amino acid sequence together with its V-gene family, and reads without a unique V-gene family were excluded. To address suspected cross-contamination and a sequencing artifact, a later analysis removed roughly 640 highly shared, low-generation-probability nucleotide sequences. In a later analysis, a clonal expansion index for each public chain was calculated from normalized within-repertoire ranks of inferred template counts. In a later analysis, generation probabilities were computed using a VDJ recombination model fitted to out-of-frame rearrangements, and the results were checked against IGoR. Hypergeometric tests were used in a later analysis to score TCR-TCR, TCR-HLA and TCR-CMV co-occurrence, with a repertoire-size bias correction applied to the TCR pairs. A later analysis estimated false discovery rates by permuting HLA or CMV assignments 20 times. In a later analysis, co-occurring TCRs were grouped with DBSCAN, and TCRdist sequence similarity was added when clustering was performed within HLA-allele-positive subsets. For co-occurrence clustering, repertoires with fewer than 30,000 or more than 120,000 public chains were excluded, along with four or five repertoires with anomalous nucleotide sharing. In TCRdb, the immuneACCESS table is reduced to in-frame sequences with V and J assigned. These tables do not hold every clone; where another copy was compared, an unresolved V gene accounts for under half, and the others remain unexplained. The DNA was the basis for D and trimming; V, J and clone size are from that table. The sample profile shows about 170,000 clones; just under 80% of them were found once. In total, the top ten clones hold 3% to 3.5% of the sample.

Trimming costs V 8 bases and J 7 bases, and their ends lie 8 bases apart. Reading from cysteine to phenylalanine, the CDR3 counts 10 amino acids. Kept here is only the CDR3 DNA, which spans 30 bases and is read in frame from base 1. CDR1 WNHNN and CDR2 SYGVQD are derived from the germline V gene (reference sequence). As for this clone: The antigen it recognizes is unknown. No much larger clone is present one base from it, and per-base qualities are unavailable.

The cohort comprised several hundred healthy bone marrow donors. Cohort members were all nominally healthy when sampled, although unrecorded immune exposures were likely present. The donor was CMV seropositive and belonged to the group of about 290 seropositive cohort members. A peripheral blood sample was provided by each donor, and peripheral blood mononuclear cells were used for TCR beta sequencing. The Qiagen DNeasy Blood Extraction Kit was used to extract genomic DNA from the blood cell samples. This sequence was found in a woman in her fifties or sixties in good health and CMV-seropositive. Sequenced input: PBMCs. The chain couples TRBV10-1 to TRBJ1-1; TRBD1 is perhaps the D gene, given 5 matching bases. The CDR3 corresponds to CASYDSEAFF. The base sequence is TGCGCCAGCTACGACAGTGAAGCTTTCTTT.